This entry features one TCR beta chain sequence. This sample was taken from a study of T cells in Graves' hyperthyroidism and ophthalmopathy. The source material, RNA transcripts, was used to amplify TCR beta CDR3 regions. The primer set for the first-round RT-PCR of the TCR CDR3 was HTBI. From the multiplex PCR reads, TCRdb called clonotypes with MiXCR, one entry per CDR3 protein. The table includes fewer than 750,000 distinct CDR3 sequences, approximately 14% detected once. Trimming left V 2 bases short and J 2 bases short, with 9 bases between. The length of the CDR3 is 14 residues. The germline gives CDR1 MNHEY, CDR2 SVGAGI.

Sequenced input: blood. This receptor was obtained from a woman in her thirties or forties with Graves' ophthalmopathy. The rearrangement uses TRBV6-5 and TRBJ1-1, with D possibly TRBD1 on 5 matching bases. The CDR3 here is CASSYRGDNTEAFF. DNA for the CDR3: TGTGCCAGCAGTTACCGAGGGGATAACACTGAAGCTTTCTTT.